These T cell receptor beta chains were read from a single sample in a study of CD8+CD57+ T cells in acquired aplastic anemia. TCRdb passed the reads through MiXCR, listing each CDR3 protein once. This table holds roughly 130,000 distinct CDR3 sequences, around 48% found once. Material for sequencing was sorted CD4+, CD8+, or CD8+CD57+ T cells (not recorded which) from PBMCs. The receptors were gathered from a human donor in good health, serving as a control. The CDR3 runs from the conserved cysteine through the conserved F or W. A D gene is named only where the DNA matches it firmly. A row's size may be missing; if present it is once, few, many or a size class.

length: 14; size: .; D: TRBD1; V: TRBV5-1; J: TRBJ2-5; DNA: TGCGCCAGCAGCTACACAGGGGGCGGAGAGACCCAGTACTTC; CDR3: CASSYTGGGETQYF
length: 13; size: .; D: .; V: TRBV7-2; J: TRBJ1-1; DNA: TGTGCCAGCAGCTTAGCGGAGAACACTGAAGCTTTCTTT; CDR3: CASSLAENTEAFF
length: 17; size: many; D: TRBD2; V: TRBV24-1; J: TRBJ2-5; DNA: TGTGCCACCAGTGATCCCCCGACTAGCGGGGGAGAAGAGACCCAGTACTTC; CDR3: CATSDPPTSGGEETQYF
length: 13; size: many; D: .; V: TRBV12-3/TRBV12-4; J: TRBJ2-1; DNA: TGTGCCAGCAGTTACCTCGGACAGAATGAGCAGTTCTTC; CDR3: CASSYLGQNEQFF
length: 15; size: many; D: .; V: TRBV6-1; J: TRBJ2-5; DNA: TGTGCCAGCAGTCGGATCCTACAGGTTGGAGAGACCCAGTACTTC; CDR3: CASSRILQVGETQYF
length: 13; size: once; D: .; V: TRBV13; J: TRBJ1-1; DNA: TGTGCCAGCAGCTTATCCTCTAGGGATGAAGCTTTCTTT; CDR3: CASSLSSRDEAFF
length: 14; size: once; D: TRBD2; V: TRBV9; J: TRBJ2-1; DNA: TGTGCCAGCAGCAGTGGACTAGCGCTGGATGAGCAGTTCTTC; CDR3: CASSSGLALDEQFF
length: 12; size: .; D: .; V: TRBV24-1; J: TRBJ2-3; DNA: TGTGCCACCAGTGTTTCACCGGGTACGCAGTATTTT; CDR3: CATSVSPGTQYF
length: 13; size: once; D: .; V: TRBV20-1; J: TRBJ1-5; DNA: TGCAGTGCTAGCGGAGGGAAATATCAGCCCCAGCATTTT; CDR3: CSASGGKYQPQHF
length: 15; size: .; D: .; V: TRBV6-1; J: TRBJ1-3; DNA: TGTGCCAGCTGGTTTTCGGGGGCCGGTGGAAACACCATATGTTTT; CDR3: CASWFSGAGGNTICF
length: 17; size: .; D: .; V: TRBV10-1; J: TRBJ1-1; DNA: TGCGCCAGCAGTGAGTCTGGGATGACAGGAATGAACACTGAAGCTTTCTTT; CDR3: CASSESGMTGMNTEAFF
length: 14; size: .; D: .; V: TRBV6-5; J: TRBJ2-7; DNA: TGTGCCAGCAGTTACTTTACAGGGTCCCACGAGCAGTACTTC; CDR3: CASSYFTGSHEQYF
length: 14; size: .; D: .; V: TRBV10-3; J: TRBJ2-2; DNA: TGTGCCATCAGTCGGGACCTAAACACCGGGGAGCTGTTTTTT; CDR3: CAISRDLNTGELFF
length: 15; size: many; D: .; V: TRBV7-9; J: TRBJ1-2; DNA: TGTGCCAGCAGCTTAAATAACAGGGACGTAGATGGCTACACCTTC; CDR3: CASSLNNRDVDGYTF
length: 15; size: many; D: TRBD1; V: TRBV9; J: TRBJ1-1; DNA: TGTGCCAGCAGCTCTCACGCAGGGGGCCGCACTGAAGCTTTCTTT; CDR3: CASSSHAGGRTEAFF
length: 14; size: many; D: TRBD1; V: TRBV12-3/TRBV12-4; J: TRBJ1-6; DNA: TGTGCCAGCAGCAGGACAGGGGTAATTTCACCCCTCCACTTT; CDR3: CASSRTGVISPLHF
length: 15; size: .; D: .; V: TRBV9; J: TRBJ1-2; DNA: TGTGCCAGCAGCGTAGAATTGGGGTCTAACTATGGCTACACCTTC; CDR3: CASSVELGSNYGYTF
length: 15; size: .; D: .; V: TRBV5-1; J: TRBJ1-2; DNA: TGCGCCAGCAGCTTCAAGGGGCAGGGCGGCTATGGCTACACCTTC; CDR3: CASSFKGQGGYGYTF
length: 15; size: many; D: TRBD2; V: TRBV4-3; J: TRBJ2-5; DNA: TGCGCCAGCAGCCAGATGGGACTAGCCGGGGAGACCCAGTACTTC; CDR3: CASSQMGLAGETQYF
length: 15; size: .; D: .; V: TRBV19; J: TRBJ2-3; DNA: TGTGCCAGTAGTCCCTGGACAGAGGGCACAGATACGCAGTATTTT; CDR3: CASSPWTEGTDTQYF
length: 14; size: .; D: .; V: TRBV2; J: TRBJ1-4; DNA: TGTGCCAGCAGCGGGACTTCAACTAATGAAAAACTGTTTTTT; CDR3: CASSGTSTNEKLFF
length: 16; size: .; D: TRBD2; V: TRBV3-1; J: TRBJ2-5; DNA: TGTGCCAGCAGCTGCCACGGGACTATCGGGGGGGAGACCCAGTACTTC; CDR3: CASSCHGTIGGETQYF
length: 15; size: .; D: .; V: TRBV19; J: TRBJ2-5; DNA: TGTGCCAGTAGTATACGTGGGGGGCAACAAGAGACCCAGTACTTC; CDR3: CASSIRGGQQETQYF
length: 15; size: once; D: .; V: TRBV20-1; J: TRBJ1-2; DNA: TGCAGTGCTAGAGATCGGCCAGGGTCTAACTATGGCTACACCTTC; CDR3: CSARDRPGSNYGYTF
length: 16; size: many; D: TRBD2; V: TRBV11-1; J: TRBJ2-5; DNA: TGTGCCAGCAGCTTGGGAGGGGCCTTGTACCAAGAGACCCAGTACTTC; CDR3: CASSLGGALYQETQYF
length: 16; size: .; D: TRBD2; V: TRBV9; J: TRBJ2-3; DNA: TGTGCCAGCAGCGTGTCGCTAGCGGGGGGCACAGATACGCAGTATTTT; CDR3: CASSVSLAGGTDTQYF
length: 14; size: many; D: .; V: TRBV12-3/TRBV12-4; J: TRBJ1-2; DNA: TGTGCCAGCAGCTTCGGCAGGGTATTGGGCGGCTACACCTTC; CDR3: CASSFGRVLGGYTF
length: 17; size: many; D: .; V: TRBV7-9; J: TRBJ1-5; DNA: TGTGCCAGCAGCTTAGGAGTGGAGCCGGGTCGCAATCAGCCCCAGCATTTT; CDR3: CASSLGVEPGRNQPQHF
length: 15; size: many; D: .; V: TRBV11-2; J: TRBJ1-6; DNA: TGTGCCAGCAGCTTAGTTGGGGCCGGTAATTCACCCCTCCACTTT; CDR3: CASSLVGAGNSPLHF
length: 16; size: .; D: .; V: TRBV12-3/TRBV12-4; J: TRBJ1-5; DNA: TGTGCCAGCAGCCCCCTAGGCTGGGAAGATGGTCAGCCCCAGCATTTT; CDR3: CASSPLGWEDGQPQHF
length: 14; size: .; D: .; V: TRBV3-1; J: TRBJ1-5; DNA: TGTGCCAGCAGCCAAGATTTCAGGGGCGAGCCCCAGCATTTT; CDR3: CASSQDFRGEPQHF
length: 16; size: .; D: .; V: TRBV10-3; J: TRBJ2-1; DNA: TGTGCCATCAGTGACCCGGGACTGGGGGCCAGCAATGAGCAGTTCTTC; CDR3: CAISDPGLGASNEQFF
length: 13; size: few; D: TRBD1; V: TRBV29-1; J: TRBJ2-7; DNA: TGCAGCGTTCCCGGGACAGGGGCCTACGAGCAGTACTTC; CDR3: CSVPGTGAYEQYF
length: 12; size: .; D: .; V: TRBV20-1; J: TRBJ1-1; DNA: TGCAGTGCTGGCGGACAGATACCTGAAGCTTTCTTT; CDR3: CSAGGQIPEAFF
length: 16; size: .; D: .; V: TRBV2; J: TRBJ2-7; DNA: TGTGCCAGCAGTGACCTTCCTAGCCCCCCACCCTACGAGCAGTACTTC; CDR3: CASSDLPSPPPYEQYF
length: 12; size: .; D: .; V: TRBV24-1; J: TRBJ1-1; DNA: TGTGCCACCAGTGATTTGACGGGGGCGGCTTTCTTT; CDR3: CATSDLTGAAFF
length: 15; size: many; D: .; V: TRBV10-3; J: TRBJ1-5; DNA: TGTGCCATCAGTGAGGGTGTAGGTAGCAATCAGCCCCAGCATTTT; CDR3: CAISEGVGSNQPQHF
length: 15; size: many; D: .; V: TRBV11-3; J: TRBJ2-2; DNA: TGTGCCAGCAGCTTAGATAGGGGGGCGACCGGGGAGCTGTTTTTT; CDR3: CASSLDRGATGELFF
length: 15; size: .; D: TRBD1; V: TRBV12-3/TRBV12-4; J: TRBJ1-2; DNA: TGTGCCAGCAGTTGGGGGACAGGGTGGGAGTATGGCTACACCTTC; CDR3: CASSWGTGWEYGYTF
length: 16; size: many; D: TRBD1; V: TRBV18; J: TRBJ2-5; DNA: TGTGCCAGCTCACGAAACACCGGGACAGGGTTCGAGACCCAGTACTTC; CDR3: CASSRNTGTGFETQYF
length: 14; size: .; D: .; V: TRBV7-2; J: TRBJ1-5; DNA: TGTGCCAGCAGCTTATGGAAGGGCAATCAGCCCCAGCATTTT; CDR3: CASSLWKGNQPQHF
length: 13; size: many; D: .; V: TRBV27; J: TRBJ2-7; DNA: TGTGCCAGCAGTTTACAGGGTCCAGGGGAGCAGTACTTC; CDR3: CASSLQGPGEQYF
length: 15; size: .; D: .; V: TRBV19; J: TRBJ1-3; DNA: TGTGCCAGTAGTATTGCCGCGATGTCTGGAAACACCATATATTTT; CDR3: CASSIAAMSGNTIYF
length: 16; size: many; D: TRBD2; V: TRBV12-3/TRBV12-4; J: TRBJ2-7; DNA: TGTGCCAGCAGCCAAAGTGGCGGGGGGATCTCCTACGAGCAGTACTTC; CDR3: CASSQSGGGISYEQYF
length: 13; size: .; D: TRBD1; V: TRBV29-1; J: TRBJ1-4; DNA: TGCAGCGTGGCGACAGGGCTTCATGAAAAACTGTTTTTT; CDR3: CSVATGLHEKLFF
length: 16; size: few; D: .; V: TRBV2; J: TRBJ2-3; DNA: TGTGCCACCAGTGGTTTAGGGCAGGGAGGTTCAGATACGCAGTATTTT; CDR3: CATSGLGQGGSDTQYF
length: 13; size: .; D: .; V: TRBV7-9; J: TRBJ2-7; DNA: TGTGCCAGCAGCCCTGGACAGTCCTACGAGCAGTACTTC; CDR3: CASSPGQSYEQYF
length: 12; size: many; D: .; V: TRBV18; J: TRBJ2-5; DNA: TGTGCCAGCTCACCAAGTGAAGAGACCCAGTACTTC; CDR3: CASSPSEETQYF
length: 16; size: .; D: TRBD1; V: TRBV19; J: TRBJ2-7; DNA: TGTGCCAGCAGTCCCCACTCCGGGACAGGGAACAACGAGCAGTACTTC; CDR3: CASSPHSGTGNNEQYF
length: 15; size: many; D: .; V: TRBV29-1; J: TRBJ2-5; DNA: TGCAGCGTTGCCGGGACGCTAACCGACCAAGAGACCCAGTACTTC; CDR3: CSVAGTLTDQETQYF
length: 15; size: few; D: .; V: TRBV2; J: TRBJ1-3; DNA: TGTGCCAGCAGTGCACTAATCCGACAGGGAAACACCATATATTTT; CDR3: CASSALIRQGNTIYF
length: 13; size: .; D: .; V: TRBV20-1; J: TRBJ1-5; DNA: TGCAGTGCTAGAAGACAGTACAATCAGCCCCAGCATTTT; CDR3: CSARRQYNQPQHF
length: 14; size: .; D: .; V: TRBV2; J: TRBJ1-5; DNA: TGTGCCAGCAGTTATACCTCTAGCAATCAGCCCCAGCATTTT; CDR3: CASSYTSSNQPQHF